This T cell receptor beta chain was documented in a study of response to subunit inactivated influenza vaccine. Only a few counts were recorded for this clonotype. TCRdb re-derived calls from the RT-PCR reads in MiXCR, one entry per CDR3 protein. Here the sample spans about 650,000 distinct CDR3 sequences, 15% to 17% being singletons. Unmatched junction bases numbered 7, after V lost 3 bases and J lost 8 bases. CDR3 size: 14 residues. The germline V gene encodes CDR1 DFQATT and CDR2 SNEGSKA (reference sequence). The clonotype originates from a man in his forties or fifties who received an inactivated influenza vaccine. Sequenced material: PBMCs from blood, taken 11 to 12 days after vaccination. The chain carries TRBV20-1 and TRBJ2-4; the match to TRBD1 covers 10 bases. The CDR3 DNA follows: TGCAGTGCTAGCCCCTTCGGGACAGGGGACATTCAGTACTTC. Protein: CSASPFGTGDIQYF.